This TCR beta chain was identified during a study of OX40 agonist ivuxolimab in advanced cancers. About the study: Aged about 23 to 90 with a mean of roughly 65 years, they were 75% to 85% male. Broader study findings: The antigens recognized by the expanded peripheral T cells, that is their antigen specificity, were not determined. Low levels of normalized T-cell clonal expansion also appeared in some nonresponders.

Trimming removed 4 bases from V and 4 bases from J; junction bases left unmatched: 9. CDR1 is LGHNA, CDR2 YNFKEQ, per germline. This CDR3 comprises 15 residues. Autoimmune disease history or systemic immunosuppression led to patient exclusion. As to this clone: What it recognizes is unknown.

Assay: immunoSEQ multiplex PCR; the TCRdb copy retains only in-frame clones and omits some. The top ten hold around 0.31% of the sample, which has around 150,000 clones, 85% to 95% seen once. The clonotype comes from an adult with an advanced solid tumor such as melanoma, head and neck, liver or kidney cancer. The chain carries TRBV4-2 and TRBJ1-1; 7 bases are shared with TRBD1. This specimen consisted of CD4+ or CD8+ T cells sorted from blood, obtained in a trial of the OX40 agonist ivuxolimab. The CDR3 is CASSLSTGRVTEAFF. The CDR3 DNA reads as TGTGCCAGCAGCCTATCGACAGGGAGGGTCACTGAAGCTTTCTTT.